These 23 T cell receptor beta chains share one sample of origin, sequenced in a study of control samples from healthy donors and cancer patients. Using immunoSEQ multiplex PCR, the repertoire was profiled, and TCRdb retains in-frame clones only, with some absent. The sample shows around 150,000 clones, less than 95% of them seen only once. Sequencing used PBMCs. Receptors originate from a man in his sixties with colorectal cancer.

J is TRBJ2-5 and V is TRBV2; TRBD2 matches 13 bases. This CDR3 is 12 amino acids long. Germline V lookup: CDR1 SNHLY, CDR2 FYNNEI. The ends lost 6 bases at V and 14 bases at J; junction bases unmatched: 6. The CDR3 is CASSRLAGGPYF. In DNA form, the CDR3 reads TGTGCCAGCAGCAGACTAGCGGGGGGTCCCTACTTC.

This rearrangement joins TRBV4-1 to TRBJ1-1, with D maybe TRBD1 (6 bases). V lost 0 bases, J lost 0 bases, and 8 bases lay in between. Germline V gene data show CDR1 as MGHRA and CDR2 as YSYEKL. The CDR3 extends over 15 amino acids. CDR3 sequence (DNA): TGCGCCAGCAGCCAAGAAACAGGGTTGAACACTGAAGCTTTCTTT. Protein product: CASSQETGLNTEAFF.

The V and J genes are TRBV15 and TRBJ1-6, with D unresolved. The CDR3 totals 18 residues. Germline assignment: CDR1 LNHNV and CDR2 YYDKDF (reference sequence). Trimming removed 0 bases at V and 0 bases at J, with 12 bases between. Here the CDR3 DNA reads TGTGCCACCAGCAGAGATATCACAGACAACTCCTATAATTCACCCCTCCACTTT. As protein: CATSRDITDNSYNSPLHF.

The V and J genes are TRBV19 and TRBJ1-3; 8 bases line up with TRBD1. J gave up 2 bases and V 3 bases, and 6 bases lay outside the gene matches. The CDR3 is 16 amino acids. CDR1 is LNHDA and CDR2 is SQIVND in the germline V gene (reference sequence). CDR3 protein: CASSIAGQVAGNTIYF. As DNA, the CDR3 is TGTGCCAGTAGTATTGCGGGACAGGTCGCTGGAAACACCATATATTTT.

The CDR3 DNA is TGCGCCAGCACCACCCAACCGGCAGGGGGCTTGGTAGACACCATATATTTT. Protein product: CASTTQPAGGLVDTIYF. The chain joins TRBV5-1 to TRBJ1-3, with 8 positions matching TRBD1. Trimming took 6 bases from V and 8 from J; bases not matched to a gene: 19. CDR1 and CDR2 (germline): SGHRS, YFSETQ. There are 17 residues in the CDR3.

This chain links TRBV24-1 with TRBJ2-5; tentatively, D is TRBD1 or TRBD2 (5 bases each). V gave up 0 bases and J gave up 4 bases, with 11 bases separating them. Germline values: CDR1 KGHDR, CDR2 SFDVKD. This CDR3 is 15 amino acids long. This CDR3 is CATSDLIGAGETQYF. DNA for the CDR3: TGTGCCACCAGTGATTTGATCGGGGCAGGAGAGACCCAGTACTTC.

The chain couples TRBV7-2 to TRBJ2-3, with a tentative D call TRBD1 (8 bases). Trimming shortened V by 5 bases and J by 4 bases, and 13 bases separated the two germline ends. Per germline, CDR1 SGHTA and CDR2 FQGNSA. This CDR3 contains 14 residues. The CDR3 sequence: CASSPQGGADTQYF. CDR3 nucleotide sequence: TGTGCCAGCAGCCCACAGGGGGGGGCAGATACGCAGTATTTT. Complete variable domain (other parts from reference TRBV7-2 and TRBJ2-3): GAGVSQSPSNKVTEKGKDVELRCDPISGHTALYWYRQSLGQGLEFLIYFQGNSAPDKSGLPSDRFSAERTGGSVSTLTIQRTQQEDSAVYLCASSPQGGADTQYFGPGTRLTVL.

This sequence joins TRBV6-6 and TRBJ1-5; TRBD1 agrees at 7 bases. The V gene end was trimmed by 10 bases and the J gene end by 4 bases; junction bases not matched to a gene: 10. This CDR3 is 14 amino acids long. In germline, CDR1 is MNHNY, CDR2 SVGAGI (reference sequence). The CDR3 region has the DNA TGTGCCACCCATACAGGGGTCACTAATCAGCCCCAGCATTTT. Its translation is CATHTGVTNQPQHF.

As concerns this clone: This sample also contains other DNA sequences that code for the same CDR3. The V and J genes are TRBV30 and TRBJ1-1; 10 bases fit TRBD1. The V and J ends lost 3 bases and 5 bases, in that order; junction bases with no gene match: 3. There are 13 residues in the CDR3. Germline loops: CDR1 GTSNPN, CDR2 SVGIG (reference sequence). CDR3 coding DNA: TGTGCCTGGAGAGGACAGGGGGGAACTGAAGCTTTCTTT. It translates to CAWRGQGGTEAFF.

V is TRBV14 and J is TRBJ2-1; D possibly corresponds to TRBD2 (6 bases). Trimming shortened V by 4 bases and J by 9 bases, and 19 bases separated the two germline ends. This CDR3 comprises 15 residues. The germline V gene encodes CDR1 SGHDN and CDR2 FVKESK. CDR3 loop: CASSLLTLGRGEQFF. Written as DNA, the CDR3 is TGTGCCAGCAGCCTCCTTACGTTAGGGCGGGGTGAGCAGTTCTTC.

This chain connects TRBV11-2 to TRBJ1-1; unclear D gene. Germline CDR1 and CDR2: SGHAT and FQNNGV. The V gene lost 3 bases and the J gene lost 1 base, with 9 bases spanning the gap. The CDR3 runs 14 residues. The CDR3 is CASSLKTGNTEAFF. CDR3 coding DNA: TGTGCCAGCAGCTTGAAGACGGGGAACACTGAAGCTTTCTTT.

The chain joins TRBV4-3 to TRBJ1-2; 7 bases are shared with TRBD1. CDR1 is LGHNA and CDR2 is YSLEER in the germline V gene. This CDR3 contains 15 residues. The J segment lost 4 bases and the V segment lost 1 base, leaving 6 bases of the junction unmatched. CDR3 nucleotide sequence: TGCGCCAGCAGCCAAGTGCAGGGGGGAAGCTATGGCTACACCTTC. Translation: CASSQVQGGSYGYTF.

This sequence joins TRBV5-5 and TRBJ2-5, with a tentative D call TRBD1 (5 bases). V lost 2 bases to trimming and J lost 1 base, with 12 bases between them. The germline V gene encodes CDR1 SGHKS and CDR2 YYEKEE (reference sequence). CDR3 length: 15 residues. The CDR3: CASSLTPGFQETQYF. The CDR3 region has the DNA TGTGCCAGCAGCTTAACACCAGGGTTCCAAGAGACCCAGTACTTC. The full variable domain, rest sourced from reference TRBV5-5 and TRBJ2-5, is DAGVTQSPTHLIKTRGQQVTLRCSPISGHKSVSWYQQVLGQGPQFIFQYYEKEERGRGNFPDRFSARQFPNYSSELNVNALLLGDSALYLCASSLTPGFQETQYFGPGTRLLVL.

The chain joins TRBV5-1 to TRBJ2-3; the match to TRBD2 covers 12 bases. CDR1 is SGHRS, CDR2 YFSETQ, per germline. J was trimmed by 3 bases and V by 2 bases; bases with no gene match: 7. The CDR3 contains 17 residues. The CDR3 bases are TGCGCCAGCAGCTTCGGACTAGCGGGAATCGGAACAGATACGCAGTATTTT. This encodes CASSFGLAGIGTDTQYF.

The chain carries TRBV30 and TRBJ2-2; D may be TRBD1 (5 bases). Germline CDR1 is GTSNPN and CDR2 is SVGIG (reference sequence). The CDR3 spans 13 residues. The ends were cut back, 0 bases at V and 7 bases at J, with 9 bases in the middle. CDR3 DNA: TGTGCCTGGAGTGTCTCAGGGTACGGGGAGCTGTTTTTT. This translates into CAWSVSGYGELFF.

CDR3 DNA sequence: TGTGCCAGCGCATCCGGGACAACGACCGAGCAGTACTTC. Its protein is CASASGTTTEQYF. This chain joins TRBV7-2 and TRBJ2-7; D perhaps matches TRBD1 (6 bases). Germline V gene lookup returns CDR1 SGHTA and CDR2 FQGNSA. Trimming stripped 8 bases from V and 6 bases from J, with 17 bases between. The CDR3 is 13 residues long.

V and J are TRBV25-1 and TRBJ2-5; no clear D gene. Germline V gene data show CDR1 as MGHDK and CDR2 as SYGVNS. This CDR3 is built from 13 residues. Trimming pared 5 bases from V and 5 bases from J, leaving 12 bases between. The CDR3 DNA follows: TGTGCCAGCAGTCCCCCCTTCATCGAGACCCAGTACTTC. Translated, it gives CASSPPFIETQYF.

The chain recombines TRBV6-1 with TRBJ2-7; D not resolved. The V end lost 4 bases, the J end lost 2 bases, and 18 bases lay between the germline ends. This CDR3 has 16 amino acids. Germline V gene data show CDR1 as MNHNS and CDR2 as SASEGT. For the CDR3, the DNA is TGTGCCAGCAGTGGGGTATCGGGTCAGCCTCCCTACGAGCAGTACTTC. This translates into CASSGVSGQPPYEQYF.

The gene calls are TRBV6-6 and TRBJ2-1, with 7 positions matching TRBD1. The CDR3 consists of 16 residues. CDR1 is MNHNY, CDR2 SVGAGI, per germline (reference sequence). V shed 5 bases and J 7 bases; nucleotides not matched to a gene: 14. CDR3 bases: TGTGCCAGCAGTCCAAGACAGGGAAAATTGGTGAATGAGCAGTTCTTC. Its protein is CASSPRQGKLVNEQFF.

V and J are TRBV5-6 and TRBJ2-3; D possibly corresponds to TRBD1 (6 bases). V was shortened by 4 bases and J by 7 bases, with 13 bases between the two germline ends. The CDR3 contains 13 residues. Germline V gives CDR1 SGHDT, CDR2 YYEEEE. The CDR3 coding sequence is TGTGCCAGCAGCCCAGGGACACCGAATACGCAGTATTTT. Protein sequence: CASSPGTPNTQYF.

The V and J genes are TRBV6-2 or TRBV6-3 and TRBJ2-1, with 16 bases aligning to TRBD2. After removal of 2 bases from V and 1 base from J, the junction contained 8 bases not matched to a gene. The CDR3 sequence is 20 residues long. Germline CDR1 reads MNHEY; CDR2 reads SVGEGT. The CDR3 sequence is CASSYVSSGLAGGSYNEQFF. As DNA, the CDR3 is TGTGCCAGCAGTTACGTCTCGTCGGGACTAGCGGGGGGGTCCTACAATGAGCAGTTCTTC.

The rearrangement uses TRBV2 and TRBJ2-7, with D hard to call. V gave up 8 bases and J gave up 1 base, with 18 bases separating them. Germline CDR1 reads SNHLY; CDR2 reads FYNNEI. CDR3 length: 15 amino acids. CDR3 in DNA: TGTGCCAGCCTGGGCCTCTCCTTAGATTCCTACGAGCAGTACTTC. Amino acid sequence: CASLGLSLDSYEQYF.

The V and J genes are TRBV27 and TRBJ1-3; D is undetermined. Germline V gene data show CDR1 as MNHEY and CDR2 as SMNVEV (reference sequence). The CDR3 is 13 residues long. The V end lost 2 bases, the J end lost 1 base, and 3 bases lay between the germline ends. In nucleotides, the CDR3 is TGTGCCAGCAGTTTAAGGTCTGGAAACACCATATATTTT. It specifies CASSLRSGNTIYF.